What follows are 12 T cell receptor beta chains derived from one specimen sequenced in a study of T cell clones after liver transplantation. Profiled with immunoSEQ multiplex PCR; TCRdb holds only in-frame clones, not every one. This table has some 11,000 clones, roughly 74% appearing once. This specimen was CD8+ T cells from blood, taken at the 22-month timepoint. These receptors came from a human patient who received a liver transplant. The T cells may come from the graft donor.

V usage is TRBV4-2 and J usage is TRBJ2-2, with TRBD1 matching over 7 bases. The CDR3 contains 17 residues. With 0 bases clipped from V and 1 base from J, the junction kept 5 bases outside the gene matches. CDR1 is LGHNA and CDR2 is YNFKEQ in the germline V gene. The CDR3 region has the DNA TGTGCCAGCAGCCAAGACATTAGGACAGGGAACACCGGGGAGCTGTTTTTT. Amino acids: CASSQDIRTGNTGELFF.

The V call is TRBV4-3, the J call TRBJ2-1; D gene uncertain. The CDR3 has 17 residues. Germline V gene lookup returns CDR1 LGHNA and CDR2 YSLEER. The ends were cut back, 0 bases at V and 3 bases at J, with 15 bases in the middle. The CDR3 nucleotides read TGCGCCAGCAGCCAAGATAACGCCCTCCTAATCTACAATGAGCAGTTCTTC. Translating it yields CASSQDNALLIYNEQFF.

Concerning this clone itself: A read error may account for a junction end that differs from germline. This sequence joins TRBV27 and TRBJ2-2; the D call may be TRBD1 or TRBD2 (5 bases each). The germline V gene encodes CDR1 MNHEY and CDR2 SMNVEV (reference sequence). CDR3 size: 17 residues. Written as DNA, the CDR3 is TGTGCCAGCAGTTTGTGGCTAGCTCTACCCGGACACCGGGGAGCTGTTTTT. It is translated as CASSLWLALPGHRGAVF.

The chain uses TRBV4-3 and TRBJ2-4; 9 nucleotides align to TRBD1. With 6 bases clipped from V and 8 bases from J, the junction kept 5 bases outside the gene matches. CDR3 length: 13 amino acids. The germline CDR1 and CDR2 sequences are LGHNA and YSLEER. The CDR3 reads CASSRTGEDIQYF. CDR3 DNA sequence: TGCGCCAGCAGTCGGACAGGGGAAGACATTCAGTACTTC.

This chain joins TRBV4-1 and TRBJ2-7; D is undetermined. V shed 3 bases and J shed 3 bases, with 9 bases lying between them. Germline CDR1 is MGHRA and CDR2 is YSYEKL. The CDR3 is 13 residues long. CDR3 loop: CASSHRGGYEQYF. CDR3 DNA sequence: TGCGCCAGCAGCCACCGTGGCGGCTACGAGCAGTACTTC.

The J gene is TRBJ2-7, the V gene TRBV19; the match to TRBD2 covers 7 bases. Trimming cost V 6 bases and J 4 bases; bases outside gene matches: 9. Germline V gene lookup returns CDR1 LNHDA and CDR2 SQIVND (reference sequence). This CDR3 contains 14 residues. The chain's CDR3 is CASSSRDYSYEQYF. The CDR3 bases are TGTGCCAGTAGCTCCCGGGACTACTCATACGAGCAGTACTTC.

This clone was detected once. The same CDR3 is also encoded by other DNA sequences in this sample. The chain links TRBV9 to TRBJ2-3; 7 nucleotides agree with TRBD2. This CDR3 spans 16 amino acids. Trimming took 4 bases from V and 4 from J; bases not matched to a gene: 12. Germline V CDR1 and CDR2: SGDLS, YYNGEE. In nucleotides, the CDR3 is TGTGCCAGCAGCCCTATTATGGGCCTAGCGGCAGATACGCAGTATTTT. It is translated as CASSPIMGLAADTQYF.

The chain couples TRBV9 to TRBJ2-7, with D maybe TRBD1 (6 bases). The germline gives CDR1 SGDLS, CDR2 YYNGEE. Trimming took off 0 bases at V and 1 base at J, with 11 bases between the two ends. The CDR3 sequence is 15 residues long. CDR3 sequence (DNA): TGTGCCAGCAGCGTAGATTTTGACAGGTCCTACGAGCAGTACTTC. Its translation is CASSVDFDRSYEQYF.

This clone was recorded only once. The chain links TRBV29-1 to TRBJ2-5; 9 bases are shared with TRBD1. The CDR3 contains 12 residues. CDR1 is SQVTM and CDR2 is ANQGSEA in the germline V gene. The CDR3 bases are TGCTCATCCGGGACAGGGTTGGAGACCCAGTACTTC. Encoded protein: CSSGTGLETQYF.

V gene TRBV10-3 combines with J gene TRBJ1-5; 9 nucleotides align to TRBD1. Trimming cost V 3 bases and J 4 bases; bases outside gene matches: 4. Looked up from germline, CDR1 is ENHRY and CDR2 is SYGVKD. This CDR3 region has 15 residues. The CDR3, as DNA: TGTGCCATCAGTGATTCTGGGACAGGGAATCAGCCCCAGCATTTT. Amino acid sequence: CAISDSGTGNQPQHF.

The CDR3 protein is CASSPHQGLAASYEQYF. CDR3 bases: TGTGCCAGCAGCCCCCACCAAGGACTAGCGGCCTCCTACGAGCAGTACTTC. V is TRBV9 and J is TRBJ2-7; 10 bases line up with TRBD2. CDR3 length equals 17 residues. V shed 4 bases, J shed 0 bases, and the junction held 10 bases outside the gene matches. Germline CDR1 SGDLS, CDR2 YYNGEE.

This chain uses TRBV2 with TRBJ2-7, with D possibly matching TRBD2 (6 bases). This CDR3 comprises 13 residues. Trimming removed 4 bases at V and 0 bases at J, with 7 bases between. The V gene's germline CDR1 is SNHLY and CDR2 FYNNEI. As DNA, the CDR3 is TGTGCCAGCAGTGGGGGGGACTCCTACGAGCAGTACTTC. It is translated as CASSGGDSYEQYF. Drawing the rest from reference TRBV2 and TRBJ2-7, the complete variable domain is EPEVTQTPSHQVTQMGQEVILRCVPISNHLYFYWYRQILGQKVEFLVSFYNNEISEKSEIFDDQFSVERPDGSNFTLKIRSTKLEDSAMYFCASSGGDSYEQYFGPGTRLTVT.